These 26 T cell receptor beta chains came from one sample sequenced in a study of early T cells in non-severe SARS-CoV-2 infection. TCRdb passed the 5' RACE reads through MiXCR, listing each CDR3 protein once. Counted here are some 81,000 distinct CDR3 sequences, approximately 15% occurring once; the ten biggest clones make up about 3%. Sequencing input: whole blood. The source is an adult who was a healthcare worker with PCR-confirmed SARS-CoV-2 infection or an uninfected control (not recorded which).

Worth noting for this clonotype: A read error may account for a junction end that differs from germline. V and J are TRBV12-3 or TRBV12-4 and TRBJ1-6; TRBD1 might be the D (5 bases). There are 14 residues in the CDR3. The CDR3 spells CASSRLGDDSRLHF. The CDR3 DNA follows: TGTGCCAGCAGTCGCCTTGGGGACGATTCACGCCTCCACTTT.

CDR3 loop: CASSPRRGLDEAFF. The CDR3 DNA is TGCGCCAGCAGCCCCCGCCGAGGGTTGGATGAAGCTTTCTTT. The chain links TRBV5-1 to TRBJ1-1; no firm D call. Trimming pared 4 bases from V and 7 bases from J, leaving 17 bases between. Germline CDR1 reads SGHRS; CDR2 reads YFSETQ. CDR3 length: 14 amino acids.

J is TRBJ2-2 and V is TRBV29-1, with a possible D match to TRBD2 (6 bases). The CDR3 sequence is 16 residues long. V was pared by 4 bases and J by 1 base, with 16 bases between. Germline V gene lookup returns CDR1 SQVTM and CDR2 ANQGSEA. The chain's CDR3 is CSVGRSPGVNTGELFF. For the CDR3, the DNA is TGCAGCGTTGGTAGGAGCCCGGGAGTGAACACCGGGGAGCTGTTTTTT.

The genes are TRBV3-1 and TRBJ2-7; the match to TRBD1 covers 10 bases. Germline values: CDR1 LGHDT, CDR2 YNNKEL (reference sequence). V was pared by 4 bases and J by 2 bases, with 5 bases of the junction left unmatched. The CDR3 covers 15 residues. For the CDR3, the DNA is TGTGCCAGCAGCCGCCCGGGACAGGGGACCTACGAGCAGTACTTC. As protein: CASSRPGQGTYEQYF.

A few counts support this clonotype. The chain combines TRBV11-2 with TRBJ2-3; TRBD2 agrees at 13 bases. V dropped 5 bases and J dropped 6; count of bases not matched to a gene: 11. CDR3 length: 17 residues. The germline V gene encodes CDR1 SGHAT and CDR2 FQNNGV. This CDR3 is CASSQLLAGGPADTQYF. CDR3 DNA sequence: TGTGCCAGCAGCCAGTTACTAGCGGGAGGGCCGGCCGATACGCAGTATTTT.

This sequence joins TRBV28 and TRBJ1-3, with D unclear. This CDR3 is 15 amino acids long. The ends were cut back, 5 bases at V and 0 bases at J, with 11 bases in the middle. Per germline, CDR1 MDHEN and CDR2 SYDVKM. The CDR3 sequence: CASSARWVSGNTIYF. The CDR3 region has the DNA TGTGCCAGCAGTGCTAGATGGGTCTCTGGAAACACCATATATTTT. The complete variable domain, with remaining parts taken from reference TRBV28 and TRBJ1-3, reads DVKVTQSSRYLVKRTGEKVFLECVQDMDHENMFWYRQDPGLGLRLIYFSYDVKMKEKGDIPEGYSVSREKKERFSLILESASTNQTSMYLCASSARWVSGNTIYFGEGSWLTVV.

The chain uses TRBV6-6 and TRBJ2-7; D call uncertain. Germline V lookup: CDR1 MNHNY, CDR2 SVGAGI (reference sequence). Trimming shortened V by 2 bases and J by 4 bases, and 12 bases separated the two germline ends. The CDR3 is 14 amino acids. As DNA, the CDR3 is TGTGCCAGCAGTTACGGCCTTCGAGAGTACGAGCAGTACTTC. Translation gives CASSYGLREYEQYF.

V is TRBV6-1 and J is TRBJ1-1, with unresolved D. Trimming cost V 1 base and J 4 bases, with 7 bases left between them. This CDR3 region has 13 residues. The germline V gene encodes CDR1 MNHNS and CDR2 SASEGT. The CDR3 nucleotides are TGTGCCAGCAGTGAAGAACTGATCACTGAAGCTTTCTTT. Protein: CASSEELITEAFF.

Details on this clonotype: The junction shows a germline mismatch at one end, possibly a read error. The V call is TRBV20-1, the J call TRBJ1-4; 11 positions match TRBD1. Germline assignment: CDR1 DFQATT and CDR2 SNEGSKA (reference sequence). The CDR3 is 16 amino acids. CDR3 in DNA: TGCAGTGCTAGAGATAGCGGGACAGGGGGTAATGAGAAACTGTTTTTT. Translated: CSARDSGTGGNEKLFF.

The rearrangement links TRBV11-3 to TRBJ2-7, with D possibly matching TRBD1 (5 bases). The CDR3 is 12 amino acids. V was cut by 6 bases and J by 2 bases, with 8 bases left in between. Germline CDR1 reads SGHNT; CDR2 reads YENEEA. DNA of the CDR3: TGTGCCAGCAGACAGGAAACCTACGAGCAGTACTTC. This sequence encodes CASRQETYEQYF.

This clonotype has a handful of counts. The chain is built from TRBV28 and TRBJ1-5, with TRBD1 identical over 10 bases. The V gene's germline CDR1 is MDHEN and CDR2 SYDVKM. This CDR3 contains 15 residues. With V trimmed by 6 bases and J by 6 bases, 8 bases remained unmatched. In DNA form, the CDR3 reads TGTGCCAGCAGCCGAACGGGACAGGGGAGTCAGCCCCAGCATTTT. Translating it yields CASSRTGQGSQPQHF.

This chain links TRBV5-1 with TRBJ2-5; 8 nucleotides line up with TRBD2. This CDR3 has 15 amino acids. Per germline, CDR1 SGHRS and CDR2 YFSETQ. The CDR3 loop reads CTTKTSAIIKETQYF. The DNA for the CDR3 is TGCACCACCAAGACTAGCGCGATCATTAAAGAGACCCAGTACTTC.

This clonotype was seen more than once but under ten times. The chain carries TRBV25-1 and TRBJ1-1, with D possibly being TRBD1 (6 bases). The CDR3 loop spans 14 amino acids. V was trimmed by 6 bases and J by 0 bases, leaving 11 bases between them. CDR1 MGHDK and CDR2 SYGVNS come from the germline V gene. The DNA for the CDR3 is TGTGCCAGCAGAAGGGGGTGGTTGAACACTGAAGCTTTCTTT. As protein: CASRRGWLNTEAFF.

V is TRBV25-1 and J is TRBJ2-5, with 9 positions matching TRBD2. With V trimmed by 6 bases and J by 9 bases, 17 bases remained unmatched. CDR3 size: 16 residues. Germline V gene sequence: CDR1 MGHDK, CDR2 SYGVNS. CDR3 coding DNA: TGTGCCAGCAGGCCTACCGGGACTAGCACAACCGGGGCCCAGTACTTC. Translating it yields CASRPTGTSTTGAQYF.

This clonotype was seen a few times. For the CDR3, the DNA is TGTGCCAGCAGCCAAGGGGGCAACACTGAAGCTTTCTTT. This encodes CASSQGGNTEAFF. The rearrangement uses TRBV6-1 and TRBJ1-1, with 7 bases aligning to TRBD1. The J segment lost 2 bases and the V segment lost 6 bases, leaving 3 bases of the junction unmatched. CDR1 is MNHNS, CDR2 SASEGT, per germline. The CDR3 sequence is 13 residues long.

The table lists this clonotype with many counts. This chain joins TRBV20-1 and TRBJ2-3, with a tentative D call TRBD2 (6 bases). The CDR3 spans 16 residues. Trimming shortened V by 3 bases and J by 0 bases, and 16 bases separated the two germline ends. Germline CDR1 reads DFQATT; CDR2 reads SNEGSKA (reference sequence). CDR3 loop: CSASPGELASTDTQYF. Here the CDR3 DNA reads TGCAGTGCTAGTCCCGGGGAGCTAGCGAGCACAGATACGCAGTATTTT.

The genes are TRBV5-1 and TRBJ2-6; TRBD1 is a possible D gene (6 bases). This CDR3 spans 16 amino acids. Germline lookup yields CDR1 SGHRS and CDR2 YFSETQ. The ends were cut back, 1 base at V and 2 bases at J, with 10 bases in the middle. The CDR3 region is CASSLTGLTGANVLTF. The CDR3 DNA reads TGCGCCAGCAGCTTGACAGGGCTTACTGGGGCCAACGTCCTGACTTTC.

The V call is TRBV10-3, the J call TRBJ2-3, with D possibly TRBD1 on 6 matching bases. Looked up from germline, CDR1 is ENHRY and CDR2 is SYGVKD. Trimming cost V 8 bases and J 2 bases, with 11 bases left between them. The CDR3 is 13 amino acids. CDR3 region: CAIGGSNTDTQYF. The CDR3 nucleotides read TGTGCCATCGGGGGCTCAAACACAGATACGCAGTATTTT.

V usage is TRBV20-1 and J usage is TRBJ2-7; 16 nucleotides line up with TRBD2. The CDR3 consists of 15 residues. Germline V gives CDR1 DFQATT, CDR2 SNEGSKA (reference sequence). V dropped 6 bases and J dropped 6; count of bases not matched to a gene: 8. The CDR3 is CSAPGLAGGPAEQYF. The CDR3 coding sequence is TGCAGTGCGCCGGGACTAGCGGGAGGGCCCGCCGAGCAGTACTTC.

This clonotype appeared many times. The CDR3 loop reads CASSRVLRGTEAFF. CDR3 DNA sequence: TGTGCCAGCAGCCGGGTTCTGAGGGGCACTGAAGCTTTCTTT. The chain recombines TRBV5-5 with TRBJ1-1, with D perhaps TRBD1 (5 bases). V was cut by 4 bases and J by 4 bases, with 14 bases left in between. The CDR3 is made up of 14 amino acids. Germline CDR1 and CDR2: SGHKS and YYEKEE (reference sequence).

V and J are TRBV7-9 and TRBJ1-2; a weak D match, TRBD1 (5 bases). Trimming cost V 3 bases and J 3 bases, with 11 bases left between them. Germline V gene lookup returns CDR1 SEHNR and CDR2 FQNEAQ (reference sequence). The CDR3 covers 14 residues. For the CDR3, the DNA is TGTGCCAGCAGCTTTGGGGACGGCGACTATGGCTACACCTTC. Protein product: CASSFGDGDYGYTF.

V usage is TRBV14 and J usage is TRBJ2-7, with D tentatively TRBD1 (6 bases). This CDR3 comprises 14 residues. V shed 4 bases and J shed 0 bases, with 10 bases lying between them. Germline values: CDR1 SGHDN, CDR2 FVKESK. In DNA, the CDR3 is TGTGCCAGCAGCCTTAACAGGGCCTCCTACGAGCAGTACTTC. Translating it yields CASSLNRASYEQYF.

This clonotype has more than one count but fewer than ten. The V call is TRBV11-2, the J call TRBJ2-1; D not certain. Per the germline V gene, CDR1 is SGHAT and CDR2 is FQNNGV. This CDR3 comprises 14 residues. V lost 3 bases, J lost 6 bases, and 12 bases lay in between. The CDR3 DNA reads TGTGCCAGCAGCTTCCGAACGAAGTCCAATGAGCAGTTCTTC. It translates to CASSFRTKSNEQFF.

There are a few counts of this clonotype. The chain has TRBV29-1 and TRBJ2-1; 11 bases line up with TRBD2. J gave up 2 bases and V 7 bases, and 4 bases lay outside the gene matches. This CDR3 has 14 residues. From germline, CDR1 is SQVTM and CDR2 ANQGSEA. The CDR3 region has the DNA TGCAGCGCCCCGACTAGCGGGACCTACAATGAGCAGTTCTTC. Residues: CSAPTSGTYNEQFF.

This clonotype has at least ten counts. CDR3 loop: CASSLDSISYGYTF. CDR3 coding DNA: TGTGCCAGCAGCTTAGACAGTATATCGTATGGCTACACCTTC. This rearrangement joins TRBV11-3 to TRBJ1-2; no clear D. This CDR3 spans 14 amino acids. Germline-derived CDR1 and CDR2 are SGHNT and YENEEA. V was cut by 0 bases and J by 5 bases, with 10 bases left in between.

This sequence joins TRBV2 and TRBJ2-1; TRBD1 or TRBD2 may be the D gene (6 bases each). The CDR3 consists of 12 residues. Per germline, CDR1 SNHLY and CDR2 FYNNEI. V shed 10 bases and J shed 6 bases, with 13 bases lying between them. The DNA of the CDR3 is TGTGCCACCGAAGGGGGAGGCAATGAGCAGTTCTTC. It is translated as CATEGGGNEQFF.